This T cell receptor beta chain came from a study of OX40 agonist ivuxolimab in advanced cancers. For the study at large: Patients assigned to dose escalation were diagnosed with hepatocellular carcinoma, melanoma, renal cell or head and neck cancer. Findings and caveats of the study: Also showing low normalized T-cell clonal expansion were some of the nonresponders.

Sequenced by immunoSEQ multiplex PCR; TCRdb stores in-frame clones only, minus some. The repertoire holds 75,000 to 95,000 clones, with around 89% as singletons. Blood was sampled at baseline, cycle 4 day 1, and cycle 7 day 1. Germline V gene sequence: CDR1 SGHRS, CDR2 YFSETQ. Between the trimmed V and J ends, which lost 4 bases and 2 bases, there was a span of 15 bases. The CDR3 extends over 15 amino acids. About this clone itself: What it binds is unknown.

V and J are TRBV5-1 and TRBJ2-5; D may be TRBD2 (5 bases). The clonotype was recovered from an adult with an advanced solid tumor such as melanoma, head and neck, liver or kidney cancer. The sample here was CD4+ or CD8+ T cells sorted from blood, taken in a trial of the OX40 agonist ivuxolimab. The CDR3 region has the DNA TGCGCCAGCAGCAATCACCGGGAACCTCAAGAGACCCAGTACTTC. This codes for CASSNHREPQETQYF.